This T cell receptor beta chain was documented in a study of human T cells and chemical hapten exposure. The sample holds many counts of this clonotype. Time point in this sample: pre-sensitization, week 0. Specified treatment: therapeutic diphenylcyclopropenone sensitization with weekly scalp DPC. From the RACE reads, TCRdb called clonotypes with MiXCR, one entry per CDR3 protein. This sample carries fewer than 70,000 distinct CDR3 sequences, roughly 6.7% of them seen once, and the ten largest clones take over 1.5%. The V end was cut by 0 bases, the J end by 7 bases, with 11 bases between. This CDR3 region has 14 residues. Germline CDR1 is SGHKS and CDR2 is YYEKEE (reference sequence).

The receptor's source is a woman aged 25 to 45 with alopecia areata. Some clones in this sample may be carry-over from other donors' samples. This sample comprised whole blood, obtained in connection with sensitization to the hapten diphenylcyclopropenone (DPC). This chain uses TRBV5-5 with TRBJ1-5; D remains unclear. The CDR3 bases are TGTGCCAGCAGCTTGGCCGGTCGGTCGCAGCCCCAGCATTTT. Its protein is CASSLAGRSQPQHF.